Reported below is one TCR beta chain. The CDR3 is 13 residues long. Deletions cut 5 bases from V and 2 bases from J, with 9 bases between. The V gene's germline CDR1 is SGHRS and CDR2 YFSETQ. These data come from a study of Ad26.COV2.S vaccination and SARS-CoV-2 variants. TCRdb keeps only in-frame clones here, not all; method: immunoSEQ multiplex PCR. The repertoire has 46,000 or so clones, approximately 83% of them found once; the top ten carry approximately 44%. This sample comprised peripheral blood, obtained after recovery from COVID-19. This clonotype was obtained from a human donor who had recovered from COVID-19. J is TRBJ2-3 and V is TRBV5-1; unclear D gene. The CDR3 DNA is TGCGCCAGCAGGGACCCCCACACAGATACGCAGTATTTT. It translates to CASRDPHTDTQYF.